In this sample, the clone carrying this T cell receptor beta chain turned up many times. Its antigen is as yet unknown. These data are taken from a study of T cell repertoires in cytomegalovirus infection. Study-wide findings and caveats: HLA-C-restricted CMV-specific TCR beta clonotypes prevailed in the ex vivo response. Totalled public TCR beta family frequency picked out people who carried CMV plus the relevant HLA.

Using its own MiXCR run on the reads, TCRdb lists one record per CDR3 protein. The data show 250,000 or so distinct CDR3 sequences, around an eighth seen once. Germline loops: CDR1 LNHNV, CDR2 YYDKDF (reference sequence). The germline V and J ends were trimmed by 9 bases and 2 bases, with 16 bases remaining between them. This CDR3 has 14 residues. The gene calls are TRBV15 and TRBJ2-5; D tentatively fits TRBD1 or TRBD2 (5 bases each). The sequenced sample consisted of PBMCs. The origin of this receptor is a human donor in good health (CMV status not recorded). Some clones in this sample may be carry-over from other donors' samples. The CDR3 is CATTPGTTQETQYF. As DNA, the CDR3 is TGTGCCACGACGCCCGGGACCACACAAGAGACCCAGTACTTC. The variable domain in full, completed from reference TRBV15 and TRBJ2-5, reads DAMVIQNPRYQVTQFGKPVTLSCSQTLNHNVMYWYQQKSSQAPKLLFHYYDKDFNNEADTPDNFQSRRPNTSFCFLDIRSPGLGDTAMYLCATTPGTTQETQYFGPGTRLLVL.